The entry below describes one TCR beta chain. Its matching antigen is unknown. V gave up 11 bases and J gave up 0 bases, with 10 bases separating them. Per germline, CDR1 ENHRY and CDR2 SYGVKD. CDR3 length equals 13 residues. This record comes from a study of identical twins. Study-wide results and limits: In monozygotic twins, models underestimated the sharing of out-of-frame TCR alpha. Out-of-frame alpha sequences common to twins exhibited a surplus of low generation probability. Memory repertoires showed no such pattern, whereas abundant cord blood beta clonotypes carried fewer insertions.

Only healthy Caucasians were included as donors. From the 5' RACE reads, TCRdb called clonotypes with MiXCR, one entry per CDR3 protein. The sample shows 1.5 million to 2 million distinct CDR3 sequences, about 31% of them seen only once. This TCR was recovered from a newborn girl in good health. The chain carries TRBV10-3 and TRBJ2-2; TRBD1 or TRBD2 may be the D gene (6 bases each). Sequenced: cord blood. CDR3 residues: CAPGAANTGELFF. The DNA for the CDR3 is TGTGCCCCGGGGGCAGCGAACACCGGGGAGCTGTTTTTT.